This T cell receptor (beta chain) comes out of a study of control samples from healthy donors and cancer patients. Sequenced by immunoSEQ multiplex PCR; TCRdb stores in-frame clones only, minus some. The repertoire holds about 53,000 clones, roughly 87% seen once, with about 14% in the top ten. Germline assignment: CDR1 KGHSH and CDR2 LQKENI. The germline V and J ends were trimmed by 4 bases and 0 bases, with 10 bases remaining between them. The length of the CDR3 is 15 residues. The clonotype comes from a man aged 60 to 75 with head and neck cancer. Source material: PBMCs. This rearrangement joins TRBV18 to TRBJ1-5; no definite D call. The CDR3 DNA sequence: TGTGCCAGCTCACAGGGCAGCAATAGCAATCAGCCCCAGCATTTT. It yields the protein CASSQGSNSNQPQHF.